This TCR beta chain was found in a study of vaccination and CD4 T cells after COVID-19. Study details: Either the Pfizer-BioNTech BNT162b2 or Moderna mRNA-1273 vaccine was given as two doses. Cells were stimulated with overlapping spike peptide pools from SARS-CoV-2, HCoV-NL63, HCoV-OC43 and HCoV-229E. Study-wide findings and caveats: Convalescent patients gained a median approximately 88% of their reactive clones only post-vaccination.

Note on this clonotype: Its antigen is unknown.

The treatment here: roughly 11-day PBMC culture with coronavirus spike peptide pools or control peptides (ViraFEST assay). With peptide pools, ViraFEST first expanded antigen-specific T cells and afterwards sequenced their TCRs. The Oncomine TCR Beta short-read assay sequenced DNA from cultured CD4+ T cells. TCRdb passed the PCR reads through MiXCR, listing each CDR3 protein once. The data contain more than 15,000 distinct CDR3 sequences, approximately 30% of them singletons. Sequences were obtained from cultured CD4+ T cells from blood. This TCR was recovered from a human donor with COVID-19.

The CDR3 DNA reads as TGTGCCAGCAGCTTAGGGTCAGGGGATCAGCCCCAGCATTTT. This sequence encodes CASSLGSGDQPQHF. The chain links TRBV7-9 to TRBJ1-5, with D possibly being TRBD1 (6 bases). CDR3 length equals 14 residues. Germline V lookup: CDR1 SEHNR, CDR2 FQNEAQ (reference sequence). Deletions cut 1 base from V and 5 bases from J, with 9 bases between.